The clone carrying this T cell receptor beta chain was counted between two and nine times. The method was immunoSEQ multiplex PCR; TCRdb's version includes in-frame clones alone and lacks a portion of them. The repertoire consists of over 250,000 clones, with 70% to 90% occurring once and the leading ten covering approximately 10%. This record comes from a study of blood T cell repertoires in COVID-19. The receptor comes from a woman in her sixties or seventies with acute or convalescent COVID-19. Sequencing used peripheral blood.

CDR3 protein: CASGQALNSPLHF. The CDR3 DNA is TGTGCCAGCGGACAGGCTTTGAATTCACCCCTCCACTTT. The genes are TRBV2 and TRBJ1-6; 7 bases line up with TRBD1. This CDR3 is built from 13 residues. Per the germline V gene, CDR1 is SNHLY and CDR2 is FYNNEI. J lost 7 bases, V lost 8 bases, and 5 bases had no gene match.